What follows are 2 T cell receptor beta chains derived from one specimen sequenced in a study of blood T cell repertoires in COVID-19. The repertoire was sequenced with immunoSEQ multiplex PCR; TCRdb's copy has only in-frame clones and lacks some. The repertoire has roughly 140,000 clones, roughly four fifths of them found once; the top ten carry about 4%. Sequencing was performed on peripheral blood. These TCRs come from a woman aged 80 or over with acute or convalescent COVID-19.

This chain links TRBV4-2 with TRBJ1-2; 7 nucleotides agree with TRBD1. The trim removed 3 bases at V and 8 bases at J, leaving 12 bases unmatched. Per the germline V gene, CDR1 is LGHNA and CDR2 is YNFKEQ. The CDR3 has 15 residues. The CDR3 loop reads CASSQGTGDSEGYTF. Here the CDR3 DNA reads TGTGCCAGCAGCCAGGGAACAGGGGATTCTGAGGGCTACACCTTC.

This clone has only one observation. CDR3 sequence (DNA): TGTGCCACCAGAACAGGGGGAACAGAGAATGAGCAGTTCTTC. Its translation is CATRTGGTENEQFF. The V call is TRBV24-1, the J call TRBJ2-1, with 8 bases aligning to TRBD1. The CDR3 is 14 amino acids. Germline V gene data show CDR1 as KGHDR and CDR2 as SFDVKD. V was clipped by 7 bases and J by 7 bases; unmatched bases: 8.